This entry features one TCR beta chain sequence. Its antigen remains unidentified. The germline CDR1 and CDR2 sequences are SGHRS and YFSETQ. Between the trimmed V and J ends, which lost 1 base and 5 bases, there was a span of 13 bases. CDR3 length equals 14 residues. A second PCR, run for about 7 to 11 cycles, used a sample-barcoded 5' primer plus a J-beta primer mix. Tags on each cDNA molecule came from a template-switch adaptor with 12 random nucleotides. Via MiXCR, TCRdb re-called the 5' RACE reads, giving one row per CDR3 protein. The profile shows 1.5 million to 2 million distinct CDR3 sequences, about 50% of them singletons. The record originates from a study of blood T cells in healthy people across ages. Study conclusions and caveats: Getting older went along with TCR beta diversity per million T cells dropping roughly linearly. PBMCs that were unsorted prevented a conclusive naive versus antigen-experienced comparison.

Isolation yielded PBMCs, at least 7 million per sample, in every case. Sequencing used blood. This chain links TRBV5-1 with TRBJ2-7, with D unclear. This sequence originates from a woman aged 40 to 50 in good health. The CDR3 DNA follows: TGCGCCAGCAGCTTGAGTACGGAGACCGACGAGCAGTACTTC. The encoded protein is CASSLSTETDEQYF.